This T cell receptor (beta chain) comes out of a study of response to subunit inactivated influenza vaccine. To note about this clonotype: Its antigen is undetermined.

Study outcomes and limitations: Authors suggested each seasonal flu vaccination may recruit only limited numbers of new T cells.

One entry per CDR3 protein, called by TCRdb with MiXCR from the RT-PCR reads. The sample has around 160,000 distinct CDR3 sequences; roughly 11% are singletons. V shed 4 bases and J shed 4 bases, with 6 bases lying between them. The CDR3 totals 12 residues. The germline V gene has CDR1 SGHTA and CDR2 FQGNSA. The V gene is TRBV7-2, the J gene TRBJ2-3; D is possibly TRBD1 (5 bases). The sequence was obtained from a man aged 50-59 years who received an inactivated influenza vaccine. The sequenced sample was non-naive T cells sorted from PBMCs, obtained roughly 6 weeks after vaccination. The CDR3 loop reads CASSWGPDTQYF. CDR3 nucleotides: TGTGCCAGCAGCTGGGGCCCAGATACGCAGTATTTT.